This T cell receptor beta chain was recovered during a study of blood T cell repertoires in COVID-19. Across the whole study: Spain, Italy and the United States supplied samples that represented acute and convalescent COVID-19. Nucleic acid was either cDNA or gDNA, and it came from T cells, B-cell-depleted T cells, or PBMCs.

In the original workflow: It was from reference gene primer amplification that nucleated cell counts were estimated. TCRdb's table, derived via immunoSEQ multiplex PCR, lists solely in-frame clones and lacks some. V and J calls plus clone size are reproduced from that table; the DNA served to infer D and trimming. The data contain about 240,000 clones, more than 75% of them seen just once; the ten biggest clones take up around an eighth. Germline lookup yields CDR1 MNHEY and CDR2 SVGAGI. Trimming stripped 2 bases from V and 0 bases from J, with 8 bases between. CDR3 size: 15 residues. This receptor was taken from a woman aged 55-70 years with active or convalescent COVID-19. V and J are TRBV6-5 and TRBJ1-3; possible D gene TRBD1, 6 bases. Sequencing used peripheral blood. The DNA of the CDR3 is TGTGCCAGCAGTTACGGACAGCACTCTGGAAACACCATATATTTT. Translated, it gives CASSYGQHSGNTIYF.